This entry describes one T cell receptor (beta chain). What antigen it recognizes has not been identified. No clone much larger than this one lies a single base away; base qualities are absent. TRB repertoires were amplified using about 250-500 ng of genomic DNA isolated from blood. The sequencing machine was an Illumina MiSeq. Multiplex PCR with BIOMED2 TRB-A/B primer pools was used to amplify the TRB rearrangements. Illumina-compatible adapters and 7-nucleotide sample barcodes were attached to the amplicons through two consecutive PCRs. All library PCRs used Phusion HS II polymerase. The amplicons were purified from gel with the NucleoSpin Gel and PCR Clean-up kit, measured on Qubit, and combined at roughly 4.4 nM. The quality of the amplicon pool was checked on an Agilent 2100 Bioanalyzer prior to Illumina next-generation sequencing. The authors' pipeline ran thus. TRB rearrangements were annotated with MiXCR 3.0.8 using the default MiXCR reference library. Sequences with fewer than 2 reads and non-productive reads were filtered out, and every unique CDR3 nucleotide sequence was treated as a single clone. Clonality, diversity, richness and V-J gene usage were computed in R 3.5.1. GLIPH2 was used to cluster TCRs based on CDR3 similarity, and OLGA was used to calculate the generation probabilities. GLIPH2 clusters were kept only when the clusters contained at least four unique TCR clonotypes present in at least three individuals. In TCRdb, the public reads were trimmed at Q25 with fastp and aligned with MiXCR, with productive beta chains retained. Entries that share a CDR3 protein sequence are merged under the most common genes and DNA. The V and J calls and clone size are TCRdb's, not the authors'. The sample table records roughly 15,000 distinct CDR3 sequences; 29% of these occur just once. Together, the top ten hold roughly 7% of the sample.

These data originate in a study of T and B cells in COVID-19 patients (TCRdb year 2020). Background on the whole study: In this study, adaptive immunity was profiled in COVID-19 patients who either had active infection or had recovered, using TRB and IGH repertoire sequencing of peripheral blood. A median age of roughly 32 years was recorded in the recovered cohort versus roughly 67 years in the active-infection cohort. Critical illness requiring mechanical ventilation or ECMO was present in about 55% of the 20 patients in the active-infection cohort. A recovered cohort included over 15 patients who provided some 21 samples, and most of these patients had mild to moderate COVID-19 treated on an outpatient basis. An age-matched reference group of 40 or so healthy donors negative for COVID-19 antibodies was used as the comparison for repertoire analyses. As many as 9 follow-up blood samples were collected from each patient, and in some individuals these samples spanned different disease stages. In the active-infection cohort, about 90% of the roughly 20 patients had comorbidities linked to unfavorable COVID-19 outcome. The repository of TCR and BCR sequences included about 69 time points from roughly 35 patients, and more than 8 million TCR sequences were analysed. Two patients belonged to both the recovered and active cohorts because samples were available from active disease and after recovery. The investigation overall reported the following: The cohort was considered too small for HLA contributions to COVID-19 susceptibility or severity to be assessed. Blood samples obtained from mildly ill patients during symptoms, as well as early samples obtained from severe cases, were available only in scarce numbers. In active COVID-19, TRB repertoires were highly clonal, while at recovery, diversity and richness increased above the levels seen in healthy donors. The recovered cohort had 2,400 or so exclusive TCR clusters, including some 31 low-pGen clusters. The reported TCR clusters were said to need prospective validation before any clinical use. Strongly skewed TRBV/TRBJ gene usage was reported in patients with COVID-19. Specific T cell subsets (CD4+/Treg/CD8+) and sorted SARS-CoV-2-responsive or tetramer+ T cells had not yet been sequenced, and these experiments were ongoing.

Germline trimming amounts to 3 bases on V and 2 bases on J, with 5 as the count of junction bases outside the gene matches. Its CDR3 holds 15 amino acids, cysteine through phenylalanine. Only the CDR3 DNA stays, 45 bases, in frame from base 1. Taken from the germline V gene (reference sequence), the CDR1 and CDR2 loops are LNHDA and SQIVND. Recombination connected TRBV19 to TRBJ2-7; 9 bases in the middle match TRBD2. The sequenced material came from blood. This TCR derives from a human donor who had recovered from COVID-19. The bases read TGTGCCAGTAGTATTAGCGGGGGCGGCGCCTACGAGCAGTACTTC. Translated, it reads CASSISGGGAYEQYF.